These 30 T cell receptor beta chains originate from one sample sequenced in a study of blood T cell repertoires in COVID-19. Generated by immunoSEQ multiplex PCR, the TCRdb table keeps only in-frame clones and is missing some. This sample has under 250,000 clones, with about 78% found just once. The source material was peripheral blood. The receptor set was obtained from a woman in her seventies with acute or convalescent COVID-19.

V gene TRBV7-2 combines with J gene TRBJ2-5; 8 bases match TRBD1. The CDR3 has 19 residues. Germline CDR1 and CDR2: SGHTA and FQGNSA. The ends lost 4 bases at V and 5 bases at J; junction bases unmatched: 21. CDR3 DNA sequence: TGTGCCAGCAGCTCGCGGCCGAGACAGGGGTCATCTAGGTCGGAGACCCAGTACTTC. It codes for CASSSRPRQGSSRSETQYF.

The chain links TRBV3-1 (or the pseudogene TRBV3-2) to TRBJ2-5; the match to TRBD2 covers 13 bases. This CDR3 spans 17 amino acids. Germline V gene lookup returns CDR1 LGHDT and CDR2 YNNKEL (reference sequence). The V and J ends lost 0 bases and 4 bases, in that order; junction bases with no gene match: 5. The chain's CDR3 is CASSQERGLAGLETQYF. DNA of the CDR3: TGTGCCAGCAGCCAAGAGCGGGGACTAGCGGGGCTAGAGACCCAGTACTTC.

The chain is built from TRBV29-1 and TRBJ2-1; 11 positions agree with TRBD2. Germline assignment: CDR1 SQVTM and CDR2 ANQGSEA. V was pared by 4 bases and J by 9 bases, with 5 bases of the junction left unmatched. This CDR3 contains 13 residues. The CDR3 loop reads CSVVRLAGGEQFF. The CDR3 nucleotides are TGCAGCGTTGTGAGGCTAGCGGGGGGTGAGCAGTTCTTC.

In this sample, this clone turned up a few times. The chain recombines TRBV6-5 with TRBJ1-5; no reliable D call. This CDR3 is 15 amino acids long. CDR1 MNHEY and CDR2 SVGAGI come from the germline V gene. V was trimmed by 6 bases and J by 0 bases, leaving 12 bases between them. The chain's CDR3 is CASSPGGISNQPQHF. As DNA, the CDR3 is TGTGCCAGCAGCCCGGGAGGGATTAGCAATCAGCCCCAGCATTTT.

This clone was observed a few times. CDR3 loop: CAVGTGATYNSPLHF. The CDR3 DNA is TGTGCCGTTGGGACAGGCGCAACCTATAATTCACCCCTCCACTTT. The chain is built from TRBV10-3 and TRBJ1-6; TRBD1 agrees at 8 bases. V lost 11 bases and J lost 2; bases outside the gene matches: 8. Germline CDR1 reads ENHRY; CDR2 reads SYGVKD. CDR3 length: 15 residues.

The table lists this clone with many counts. The chain uses TRBV2 and TRBJ2-3; D is possibly TRBD1 (6 bases). Trimming shortened V by 6 bases and J by 2 bases, and 12 bases separated the two germline ends. The CDR3 sequence is 14 residues long. Per the germline V gene, CDR1 is SNHLY and CDR2 is FYNNEI. The CDR3 region has the DNA TGTGCCAGCAGCCAGGGGCAGTTCACAGATACGCAGTATTTT. Amino acid sequence: CASSQGQFTDTQYF.

This clone was counted once. The genes are TRBV3-1 (or the pseudogene TRBV3-2) and TRBJ1-2; maybe TRBD1 (6 bases). Germline assignment: CDR1 LGHDT and CDR2 YNNKEL (reference sequence). The CDR3 runs to 14 residues. V dropped 1 base and J dropped 3 bases, with 9 bases sitting between them. The CDR3: CASSQGPGDYGYTF. DNA of the CDR3: TGTGCCAGCAGCCAAGGGCCAGGGGACTATGGCTACACCTTC.

The CDR3, as DNA: TGCGCCAGCAGCCGCGCACAGGGGCTCCAAGAGACCCAGTACTTC. Protein: CASSRAQGLQETQYF. The chain joins TRBV5-1 to TRBJ2-5; 7 nucleotides align to TRBD1. This CDR3 comprises 15 residues. J gave up 1 base and V 4 bases, and 7 bases lay outside the gene matches. Germline-derived CDR1 and CDR2 are SGHRS and YFSETQ.

The table lists this clone with a few counts. V usage is TRBV5-1 and J usage is TRBJ2-3; D ambiguous. V lost 2 bases and J 2 bases, leaving 12 bases between the germline ends. Looked up from germline, CDR1 is SGHRS and CDR2 is YFSETQ. The CDR3 is made up of 15 amino acids. DNA for the CDR3: TGCGCCAGCAGCTTTTCAACAGCAATCACAGATACGCAGTATTTT. This codes for CASSFSTAITDTQYF.

The V call is TRBV6-1, the J call TRBJ1-5, with a tentative D call TRBD1 (5 bases). V was pared by 2 bases and J by 6 bases, with 11 bases between. CDR1 is MNHNS and CDR2 is SASEGT in the germline V gene. This CDR3 contains 14 residues. The CDR3 loop reads CASSEQGGPQPQHF. The DNA of the CDR3 is TGTGCCAGCAGTGAACAGGGAGGACCTCAGCCCCAGCATTTT.

V gene TRBV24-1 combines with J gene TRBJ2-5; D is perhaps TRBD2 (5 bases). From germline, CDR1 is KGHDR and CDR2 SFDVKD. The ends were cut back, 7 bases at V and 5 bases at J, with 13 bases in the middle. The CDR3 contains 13 residues. CDR3 sequence: CATRHGEFETQYF. The CDR3 DNA follows: TGTGCCACCAGGCATGGGGAGTTTGAGACCCAGTACTTC.

This chain uses TRBV10-2 with TRBJ2-7; D is ambiguous. The CDR3 loop spans 13 amino acids. CDR1 is WSHSY and CDR2 is SAAADI in the germline V gene. V was clipped by 0 bases and J by 3 bases, with 6 bases between them. The CDR3 region is CASSESLSYEQYV. CDR3 nucleotide sequence: TGCGCCAGCAGTGAGTCCCTTAGCTACGAGCAGTACGTC.

This CDR3 reads CASSQVLRQGESTLHF. The CDR3 DNA sequence: TGTGCCAGCAGCCAAGTCTTGAGGCAGGGGGAATCAACCCTCCACTTT. The chain couples TRBV3-1 (or the pseudogene TRBV3-2) to TRBJ1-6; 7 positions agree with TRBD1. Germline loops: CDR1 LGHDT, CDR2 YNNKEL (reference sequence). The CDR3 length is 16 residues. V lost 1 base to trimming and J lost 14 bases; unmatched junction nucleotides: 14.

This clone came up once. This chain links TRBV27 with TRBJ2-5, with D possibly matching TRBD2 (7 bases). CDR3 length: 15 residues. Germline CDR1 MNHEY, CDR2 SMNVEV (reference sequence). Deletions cut 8 bases from V and 7 bases from J, with 23 bases between. The CDR3 spells CASQGRGRLQRTQYF. Written as DNA, the CDR3 is TGTGCCAGCCAGGGGCGGGGGCGCCTCCAAAGGACCCAGTACTTC.

The chain joins TRBV19 to TRBJ1-4, with 7 nucleotides matching TRBD1. The CDR3 is made up of 17 amino acids. With 4 bases clipped from V and 1 base from J, the junction kept 9 bases outside the gene matches. CDR1 is LNHDA and CDR2 is SQIVND in the germline V gene (reference sequence). The CDR3 protein is CASSKTGAGGTNEKLFF. The DNA for the CDR3 is TGTGCCAGTAGTAAAACAGGGGCCGGGGGAACTAATGAAAAACTGTTTTTT.

J is TRBJ2-2 and V is TRBV10-1; the match to TRBD2 covers 7 bases. The V gene's germline CDR1 is WNHNN and CDR2 SYGVQD (reference sequence). With 0 bases clipped from V and 4 bases from J, the junction kept 2 bases outside the gene matches. The CDR3 has 15 amino acids. DNA for the CDR3: TGCGCCAGCAGTGAGTCGCGGGGGTTCACCGGGGAGCTGTTTTTT. The encoded protein is CASSESRGFTGELFF.

This chain links TRBV18 with TRBJ2-3, with TRBD2 matching 7 bases. J gave up 10 bases and V 0 bases, and 7 bases lay outside the gene matches. The CDR3 covers 14 residues. Germline V lookup: CDR1 KGHSH, CDR2 LQKENI. The CDR3 coding sequence is TGTGCCAGCTCACCACCGACGGCGGGGGTTGCGCAGTATTTT. Its protein is CASSPPTAGVAQYF. Full variable domain (outside the CDR3, taken from reference TRBV18 and TRBJ2-3): NAGVMQNPRHLVRRRGQEARLRCSPMKGHSHVYWYRQLPEEGLKFMVYLQKENIIDESGMPKERFSAEFPKEGPSILRIQQVVRGDSAAYFCASSPPTAGVAQYFGPGTRLTVL.

This clone was detected only once. V is TRBV10-3 and J is TRBJ2-5; D is unclear. The V end lost 0 bases, the J end lost 5 bases, and 13 bases lay between the germline ends. Germline loops: CDR1 ENHRY, CDR2 SYGVKD. The CDR3 length is 15 residues. The CDR3 is CAISESPPPRETQYF. The CDR3 bases are TGTGCCATCAGTGAGTCGCCCCCGCCGAGGGAGACCCAGTACTTC.

The rearrangement uses TRBV4-1 and TRBJ1-1, with 10 positions matching TRBD1. CDR1 MGHRA and CDR2 YSYEKL come from the germline V gene. The CDR3 is 15 amino acids. V lost 4 bases to trimming and J lost 3 bases; unmatched junction nucleotides: 5. Here the CDR3 DNA reads TGCGCCAGCAGCCTCCATGGGACAGGGGACACTGAAGCTTTCTTT. This gives the protein CASSLHGTGDTEAFF.

V and J are TRBV4-2 and TRBJ1-3; D is uncertain. V was clipped by 0 bases and J by 0 bases, with 18 bases between them. The CDR3 consists of 19 residues. Germline V gene data show CDR1 as LGHNA and CDR2 as YNFKEQ. CDR3 amino acids: CASSQDTRMTESSGNTIYF. The DNA of the CDR3 is TGTGCCAGCAGCCAAGATACGAGGATGACCGAGAGCTCTGGAAACACCATATATTTT.

This chain connects TRBV18 to TRBJ2-7; 7 bases fit TRBD1. Germline CDR1 reads KGHSH; CDR2 reads LQKENI. After removal of 2 bases from V and 1 base from J, the junction contained 5 bases not matched to a gene. The CDR3 length is 15 residues. This CDR3 reads CASSPSDRLSYEQYF. The CDR3 DNA follows: TGTGCCAGCTCACCATCGGACAGGTTATCCTACGAGCAGTACTTC.

J is TRBJ1-5 and V is TRBV4-1; D is possibly TRBD1 (6 bases). Germline V CDR1 and CDR2: MGHRA, YSYEKL. The CDR3 has 16 amino acids. The V end lost 0 bases, the J end lost 5 bases, and 14 bases lay between the germline ends. CDR3 amino acids: CASSQDGHRVDQPQHF. Written as DNA, the CDR3 is TGCGCCAGCAGCCAAGACGGCCACAGGGTGGATCAGCCCCAGCATTTT.

The J gene is TRBJ2-5, the V gene TRBV9; TRBD1 might be the D (5 bases). V gave up 0 bases and J gave up 1 base, with 16 bases separating them. The CDR3 contains 17 residues. Germline lookup yields CDR1 SGDLS and CDR2 YYNGEE. The CDR3 DNA follows: TGTGCCAGCAGCGTAGGTCGCAGGGTAGGGGCCCAAGAGACCCAGTACTTC. Protein: CASSVGRRVGAQETQYF.

This chain links TRBV6-5 with TRBJ2-5; perhaps TRBD2 as D (6 bases). CDR1 is MNHEY and CDR2 is SVGAGI in the germline V gene. Trimming took 10 bases from V and 5 from J, leaving 17 bases between them. The CDR3 is 13 residues long. In DNA, the CDR3 is TGTGCCACCCGAATGCGGGGTGGCGAGACCCAGTACTTC. This translates into CATRMRGGETQYF.

This clone was counted a few times. The rearrangement joins TRBV10-3 to TRBJ2-7; 10 bases align to TRBD1. The CDR3 is made up of 14 amino acids. CDR1 is ENHRY, CDR2 SYGVKD, per germline. V gave up 6 bases and J gave up 4 bases; unmatched junction bases: 6. This CDR3 is CAIRNRDRGYEQYF. The CDR3, as DNA: TGTGCCATCAGGAACCGGGACAGGGGTTACGAGCAGTACTTC.

The chain joins TRBV6-1 to TRBJ2-7; the D gene is possibly TRBD1 (6 bases). Germline V gene lookup returns CDR1 MNHNS and CDR2 SASEGT. The V gene lost 1 base and the J gene lost 2 bases, with 12 bases spanning the gap. The CDR3 is made up of 15 amino acids. CDR3 sequence (DNA): TGTGCCAGCAGTGAAGGTACAGGGTGGACCTACGAGCAGTACTTC. It specifies CASSEGTGWTYEQYF.

The chain links TRBV11-1 to TRBJ2-1; D ambiguous. In germline, CDR1 is SGHAT, CDR2 FQDESV (reference sequence). The V gene lost 3 bases and the J gene lost 7 bases, with 4 bases spanning the gap. There are 11 residues in the CDR3. CDR3 in amino acids: CASSFSNEQFF. CDR3 DNA: TGTGCCAGCAGCTTTTCGAATGAGCAGTTCTTC.

The rearrangement uses TRBV7-3 and TRBJ2-1; TRBD1 matches at 7 bases. Germline V gives CDR1 SGHTA, CDR2 FQGTGA. This CDR3 is 12 amino acids long. V was clipped by 1 base and J by 12 bases; unmatched bases: 3. This chain's CDR3 is CASSLNRGVQFF. The CDR3 nucleotides read TGTGCCAGCAGCTTAAACAGGGGAGTGCAGTTCTTC. Variable domain in full (rest from reference TRBV7-3 and TRBJ2-1): GAGVSQTPSNKVTEKGKYVELRCDPISGHTALYWYRQSLGQGPEFLIYFQGTGAADDSGLPNDRFFAVRPEGSVSTLKIQRTERGDSAVYLCASSLNRGVQFFGPGTRLTVL.

The chain couples TRBV20-1 to TRBJ2-5, with 10 positions matching TRBD2. The ends lost 3 bases at V and 3 bases at J; junction bases unmatched: 10. Looked up from germline, CDR1 is DFQATT and CDR2 is SNEGSKA (reference sequence). CDR3 length: 16 amino acids. CDR3 DNA sequence: TGCAGTGCTAGTGGCTTGGCTAGCGGGGGAGAAGAGACCCAGTACTTC. Protein: CSASGLASGGEETQYF.

This chain links TRBV7-3 with TRBJ1-5; TRBD1 might be the D (5 bases). Looked up from germline, CDR1 is SGHTA and CDR2 is FQGTGA. V lost 5 bases and J 3 bases, leaving 8 bases between the germline ends. This CDR3 region has 13 residues. The CDR3 sequence: CASSDSPNQPQHF. CDR3 bases: TGTGCCAGCAGCGACAGCCCCAATCAGCCCCAGCATTTT. Full variable domain (outside the CDR3, taken from reference TRBV7-3 and TRBJ1-5): GAGVSQTPSNKVTEKGKYVELRCDPISGHTALYWYRQSLGQGPEFLIYFQGTGAADDSGLPNDRFFAVRPEGSVSTLKIQRTERGDSAVYLCASSDSPNQPQHFGDGTRLSIL.